The 23 T cell receptor beta chains below come from one sample, sequenced in a study of response to subunit inactivated influenza vaccine. TCRdb recomputed calls from the RT-PCR reads with MiXCR, one row per CDR3 protein. In the table there are just under 550,000 distinct CDR3 sequences, around 25% of which are singletons. These sequences were also reported in another study, on T cells expressing NK-cell markers. Per that study: 5'RACE template switching with UMIs produced the TCR beta cDNA.

Sample: CD4+ T cells sorted from PBMCs, taken 11 to 12 days after vaccination. These receptors were collected from a man aged 45-65 years who received an inactivated influenza vaccine.

The V gene is TRBV6-1, the J gene TRBJ2-3; D remains unclear. CDR3 length: 13 residues. Germline V gene sequence: CDR1 MNHNS, CDR2 SASEGT. The V end lost 8 bases, the J end lost 3 bases, and 12 bases lay between the germline ends. CDR3 amino acids: CASVAPGTDTQYF. DNA for the CDR3: TGTGCCAGCGTGGCTCCCGGGACAGATACGCAGTATTTT.

This clonotype was observed a few times. CDR3 in amino acids: CSASTGVKETQYF. CDR3 in DNA: TGCAGCGCCTCGACAGGGGTCAAAGAGACCCAGTACTTC. The chain carries TRBV29-1 and TRBJ2-5; 8 positions agree with TRBD1. The length of the CDR3 is 13 residues. J lost 3 bases, V lost 7 bases, and 7 bases had no gene match. Germline CDR1 is SQVTM and CDR2 is ANQGSEA.

V and J are TRBV7-3 and TRBJ1-2; D might be TRBD1 (5 bases). The CDR3 extends over 14 amino acids. Germline V gives CDR1 SGHTA, CDR2 FQGTGA. The V gene lost 1 base and the J gene lost 4 bases, with 10 bases spanning the gap. The CDR3 here is CASSLSQGGYGYTF. Here the CDR3 DNA reads TGTGCCAGCAGCTTAAGTCAGGGTGGCTATGGCTACACCTTC.

This chain links TRBV4-1 with TRBJ2-2, with D perhaps matching TRBD2 (5 bases). CDR1 is MGHRA, CDR2 YSYEKL, per germline. CDR3 length: 16 residues. Trimming took 1 base from V and 0 from J, leaving 9 bases between them. CDR3 protein: CASSQVRATNTGELFF. CDR3 bases: TGCGCCAGCAGCCAAGTGCGGGCAACGAACACCGGGGAGCTGTTTTTT.

A few counts support this clonotype. This chain joins TRBV4-1 and TRBJ1-6; no reliable D call. CDR3 length: 14 residues. The ends were cut back, 1 base at V and 11 bases at J, with 12 bases in the middle. Per germline, CDR1 MGHRA and CDR2 YSYEKL. The CDR3 here is CASSQGLGITPLHF. The CDR3 DNA follows: TGCGCCAGCAGCCAAGGTCTCGGGATTACACCCCTCCACTTT.

This clonotype was seen a single time. The rearrangement joins TRBV10-3 to TRBJ2-3; the match to TRBD1 covers 8 bases. This CDR3 has 14 residues. Germline V lookup: CDR1 ENHRY, CDR2 SYGVKD. Trimming cost V 6 bases and J 2 bases; bases outside gene matches: 4. CDR3 sequence: CAISRTGNTDTQYF. In nucleotides, the CDR3 is TGTGCCATCAGCCGGACAGGGAACACAGATACGCAGTATTTT.

This clonotype came up a few times. The chain joins TRBV29-1 to TRBJ2-7; weak D call: TRBD2 (5 bases). Trimming shortened V by 7 bases and J by 3 bases, and 13 bases separated the two germline ends. From germline, CDR1 is SQVTM and CDR2 ANQGSEA. The CDR3 runs to 12 residues. DNA of the CDR3: TGCAGCGCCCGGGCGGGCTACTACGAGCAGTACTTC. Amino acids: CSARAGYYEQYF.

On this clonotype: A read error may account for a junction end that differs from germline. V gene TRBV20-1 combines with J gene TRBJ2-7; D ambiguous. The CDR3 is 12 residues long. CDR1 DFQATT and CDR2 SNEGSKA come from the germline V gene (reference sequence). CDR3 region: CSAEDLYNEQCF. CDR3 nucleotides: TGCAGTGCTGAAGACTTATATAACGAGCAGTGCTTC.

V usage is TRBV20-1 and J usage is TRBJ1-1; D is undetermined. This CDR3 is built from 13 residues. Between the trimmed V and J ends, which lost 1 base and 1 base, there was a span of 7 bases. Germline V gene data show CDR1 as DFQATT and CDR2 as SNEGSKA (reference sequence). For the CDR3, the DNA is TGCAGTGCTAGAGGGGCCCGGAACACTGAAGCTTTCTTT. It yields the protein CSARGARNTEAFF.

This clonotype was counted between two and nine times. V gene TRBV6-5 combines with J gene TRBJ2-5; 10 bases align to TRBD2. CDR1 is MNHEY and CDR2 is SVGAGI in the germline V gene. This CDR3 comprises 14 residues. J gave up 9 bases and V 2 bases, and 6 bases lay outside the gene matches. CDR3 DNA sequence: TGTGCCAGCAGTTACCTGGGACTAGCGTCGCCCCAGTACTTC. This encodes CASSYLGLASPQYF.

This chain uses TRBV21-1 with TRBJ2-6. TRBV21-1 is noted as a pseudogene. This CDR3 spans 19 amino acids. The chain's CDR3 is CASSKFSRGQNSGANVLTF. CDR3 in DNA: TGTGCCAGCAGCAAATTCTCTCGGGGACAGAACTCTGGGGCCAACGTCCTGACTTTC.

This sequence joins TRBV20-1 and TRBJ1-1; 7 nucleotides agree with TRBD1. The CDR3 runs 15 residues. With 0 bases clipped from V and 2 bases from J, the junction kept 6 bases outside the gene matches. Germline CDR1 reads DFQATT; CDR2 reads SNEGSKA (reference sequence). CDR3 protein: CSARETGAANTEAFF. CDR3 nucleotide sequence: TGCAGTGCTAGAGAAACAGGGGCCGCTAACACTGAAGCTTTCTTT.

The chain combines TRBV6-2 or TRBV6-3 with TRBJ1-1; D not resolved. The CDR3 has 12 amino acids. The V gene lost 7 bases and the J gene lost 4 bases, with 10 bases spanning the gap. CDR1 is MNHEY and CDR2 is SVGEGT in the germline V gene. The CDR3 sequence: CASTTIRTEAFF. CDR3 DNA: TGTGCCAGCACTACCATTCGCACTGAAGCTTTCTTT.

This clonotype was seen more than once but under ten times. V and J are TRBV5-1 and TRBJ1-3; no clear D. Germline CDR1 is SGHRS and CDR2 is YFSETQ. CDR3 length equals 13 residues. Trimming took 4 bases from V and 4 from J, leaving 9 bases between them. The CDR3 reads CASSRGEGNTIYF. The CDR3 DNA reads TGCGCCAGCAGCCGGGGAGAAGGAAACACCATATATTTT.

The J gene is TRBJ2-3, the V gene TRBV12-3 or TRBV12-4, with 9 bases fitting TRBD1. The CDR3 contains 13 residues. The trim removed 5 bases at V and 6 bases at J, leaving 3 bases unmatched. CDR3 nucleotides: TGTGCCAGCAGTACAGGGGGCGCGGATACGCAGTATTTT. It yields the protein CASSTGGADTQYF.

This clonotype was detected a few times. The chain recombines TRBV20-1 with TRBJ1-2; TRBD1 matches 10 bases. V lost 5 bases and J lost 14; bases outside the gene matches: 8. The CDR3 is made up of 11 amino acids. Germline loops: CDR1 DFQATT, CDR2 SNEGSKA (reference sequence). CDR3 loop: CSAPKTGGETF. The CDR3 DNA reads TGCAGTGCTCCCAAGACAGGGGGCGAGACCTTC.

This clonotype was detected only a few times. The rearrangement uses TRBV7-9 and TRBJ2-1, with D unclear. The germline V gene encodes CDR1 SEHNR and CDR2 FQNEAQ (reference sequence). Trimming removed 1 base at V and 10 bases at J, with 8 bases between. The CDR3 length is 12 residues. The CDR3 sequence is CASSLDGQEQFF. The CDR3 DNA follows: TGTGCCAGCAGCTTAGACGGTCAAGAGCAGTTCTTC.

This sequence joins TRBV4-1 and TRBJ2-7; 8 bases fit TRBD1. The CDR3 has 15 amino acids. V lost 4 bases and J lost 0; bases outside the gene matches: 5. Germline V gene data show CDR1 as MGHRA and CDR2 as YSYEKL. The CDR3 region has the DNA TGCGCCAGCAGCCTCGGACAGGGCGTCTCCTACGAGCAGTACTTC. The encoded protein is CASSLGQGVSYEQYF.

This clonotype was seen only a few times. This chain connects TRBV24-1 to TRBJ2-2; 13 bases fit TRBD2. Germline trimming cut 2 bases from V and 4 bases from J; bases unmatched to any gene: 3. Per the germline V gene, CDR1 is KGHDR and CDR2 is SFDVKD. CDR3 length equals 17 residues. The CDR3 loop is CATSDSGLAGATGELFF. CDR3 DNA: TGTGCCACCAGTGATTCCGGACTAGCGGGGGCCACCGGGGAGCTGTTTTTT.

This chain connects TRBV7-3 to TRBJ2-7, with D possibly TRBD2 on 5 matching bases. There are 13 residues in the CDR3. Looked up from germline, CDR1 is SGHTA and CDR2 is FQGTGA. V lost 1 base and J 6 bases, leaving 10 bases between the germline ends. CDR3 protein: CASSLSPSREQYF. DNA of the CDR3: TGTGCCAGCAGCTTAAGCCCTAGCCGCGAGCAGTACTTC. The full variable domain, its missing parts supplied by reference TRBV7-3 and TRBJ2-7, is GAGVSQTPSNKVTEKGKYVELRCDPISGHTALYWYRQSLGQGPEFLIYFQGTGAADDSGLPNDRFFAVRPEGSVSTLKIQRTERGDSAVYLCASSLSPSREQYFGPGTRLTVT.

V is TRBV7-2 and J is TRBJ2-7, with 10 bases lining up with TRBD2. The CDR3 loop spans 16 amino acids. The V and J ends lost 6 bases and 2 bases, in that order; junction bases with no gene match: 10. Germline-derived CDR1 and CDR2 are SGHTA and FQGNSA. CDR3 residues: CASSSILAGAPYEQYF. The CDR3 DNA follows: TGTGCCAGCAGTTCTATTCTAGCGGGAGCACCCTACGAGCAGTACTTC.

The CDR3 DNA follows: TGTGCCATCAGTGCCAAGGGACTAGCGGCCGAGCAGTACTTC. Encoded protein: CAISAKGLAAEQYF. This chain joins TRBV10-3 and TRBJ2-7; TRBD2 aligns across 11 bases. Trimming removed 4 bases from V and 6 bases from J; junction bases left unmatched: 5. CDR1 is ENHRY, CDR2 SYGVKD, per germline. This CDR3 contains 14 residues.

The chain recombines TRBV4-1 with TRBJ2-7, with 9 bases that match TRBD2. The CDR3 runs to 16 residues. J gave up 2 bases and V 0 bases, and 5 bases lay outside the gene matches. The germline CDR1 and CDR2 sequences are MGHRA and YSYEKL. In DNA, the CDR3 is TGCGCCAGCAGCCAAGACTGGGCTAGCGGGACCTACGAGCAGTACTTC. This gives the protein CASSQDWASGTYEQYF.